The clone carrying this T cell receptor (beta chain) was seen only a few times. Its target is unknown. This sample was taken from a study of cytotoxic CD8 clonotypes in ibrutinib-treated CLL. Overall study: The patients comprised approximately eleven relapsed/refractory and around 14 treatment-naive cases, under 18 IGHV unmutated. Findings and caveats of the study: At the start, clonality exceeded age-matched healthy donors and followed circulating CD8+ T-cell counts.

V gave up 6 bases and J gave up 3 bases, with 12 bases separating them. Germline V gives CDR1 MRHNA, CDR2 SNTAGT. This CDR3 is built from 13 residues. Libraries were prepared by immunoSEQ multiplex PCR; TCRdb keeps only in-frame clonotypes and omits some of them. Here the sample spans around 60,000 clones, 45% to 60% being singletons. Sequencing used PBMCs, obtained after 12 months of ibrutinib treatment. The sequence was collected from a human donor with chronic lymphocytic leukemia. J is TRBJ2-7 and V is TRBV6-4; maybe TRBD2 (6 bases). CDR3 DNA sequence: TGTGCCAGCAGCGATGGGACTGACTACGAGCAGTACTTC. Translating it yields CASSDGTDYEQYF.